The sequence of this TCR beta chain was determined in a study of cytomegalovirus exposure and HLA in healthy donors (dated by TCRdb to 2016 to 2017). About the full investigation: According to an earlier analysis of a few hundred of the donors, 150 million to 200 million T cells yielded 90 million to 130 million unique TCR beta sequences and about 300 Gb of sequence data. Around 330 gigabases of sequencing data and around 80 million unique TCR sequences made up an early release that covered fewer than 650 HLA-typed donors. Of the roughly 390 genotyped donors, around 81% fell in the genetic ancestry cluster associated with self-reported Caucasian donors. The study aimed to test whether cataloging public T cell receptors could reveal signatures of past pathogen exposure. The study profiled the T cell repertoires of hundreds of subjects by immunosequencing and related them to cytomegalovirus serostatus. Besides the first cohort of around 700 subjects, a separate validation cohort made up of 120 different subjects was used. To predict cytomegalovirus infection status, the study brought together high-throughput TCR immunosequencing, statistical association of individual TCRs with disease status, and machine learning. To study patterns of TCR occurrence, a later analysis re-analyzed previously published TCR beta repertoires from around 700 donors and added high-resolution HLA genotyping. Rather than using new phenotypic data, the later analysis identified candidate immune exposures from TCR beta sequences and from how often those sequences occurred across donors. An earlier analysis of around 580 of the donors used high-throughput TCR beta sequencing to judge whether each TCR beta V gene segment behaved as functional or pseudogenic. Donor age, sex, ethnicity and CMV serostatus were compiled together with the repertoire data. A later genetic analysis took genome-wide SNP genotypes for about 60% of the roughly 670 donors and used that subset as a discovery cohort. Every discovery cohort repertoire had been produced on one sequencing platform. HLA typing included class I and class II loci at four-digit resolution. Typing coverage varied by locus: about 629-630 donors for A, B, C, DRB1 and DQB1; about 520 for DQA1; more than 600 for DPA1; 400 to 480 for DPB1. Four or five DR-DQ haplotypes were handled as single units for association and clustering because linkage in the cohort was strong. Among about 410 genotyped donors of the cohort, an average of roughly 230,000 unique TCR beta nucleotide sequences was sequenced per donor, of which about 20% were non-productive. Findings and caveats that apply to the study as a whole: A further reported finding was that TCR beta sequences accurately predicted the HLA-A and HLA-B alleles for most subjects in the first cohort. A later analysis associated 15,000 or so TCR beta sequences with specific HLA alleles at a false discovery rate of 0.05. Because counts were too low, roughly 18 rarely observed V segments, including chromosome 9 orphons, were left out of the earlier analysis of about 500 of the donors. According to the authors, the approach could potentially be generalized to other disease states and immunological phenotypes. HLA typing was unavailable for some donors at each locus, so association tests used only the typed subset. Several of the top co-occurrence clusters appeared to be linked to parvovirus B19, influenza, CMV and Epstein-Barr virus, according to a later analysis. A cluster of highly shared sequence variants was judged likely to represent a technical artifact of the sequencing pipeline. Sequencing depth was assumed to be roughly uniform across donors in the presence/absence analyses, though that assumption may not hold. A later analysis found that HLA-associated TCR beta chains were more clonally expanded and had lower generation probabilities than equally common non-associated chains. Only TCR beta chains were sequenced in this cohort, and the absence of alpha or paired-chain data limited detectable features. Most TCR sequences were observed very rarely across donors, whereas some public TCRs were present in many individuals. According to a later analysis, most CMV-associated TCR beta chains appeared to be HLA-restricted, and the HLA associations seemed to be driven largely by CMV exposure. In vitro tests confirmed that a few of the cytomegalovirus-associated TCR beta chains recognize cytomegalovirus antigens. Immune exposure information for the cohort was limited to CMV serostatus. Compared with the roughly 670-donor mean, donors in an Asian-associated ancestry cluster had fewer N-insertions in productive TCRs, according to a later genetic analysis. V-gene and J-gene trimming of TCR beta chains was associated with a missense DCLRE1C variant in a later genetic analysis, and the association was replicated in an independent cohort. Linkage disequilibrium might explain the correlated functional status among segregating V segments, but an unknown experimental factor could not be ruled out. The study gave a list of 150 to 200 TCR beta chains associated with cytomegalovirus. A later analysis found that TCR association rates varied across HLA loci, with DRB1 alleles showing the most associated TCRs and HLA-C alleles the fewest. In both the original and validation cohorts, the classifier was reported to diagnose cytomegalovirus status with high specificity and sensitivity. Strong co-occurrence of HLA alleles, especially DR and DQ, made assigning TCR associations to individual alleles difficult. Because the 87-base-pair reads could not distinguish some IMGT-functional V segments, including TRBV6-2 and TRBV6-3, those segments were excluded. In an earlier analysis of 587 of the donors, most TCR beta V segments appeared in productive rearrangements about 87% or about 30% of the time, broadly matching IMGT annotations.

Receptor amplification or capture employed the immunoSEQ multiplex PCR assay. For the multiplex PCR, a mixture combining 60 forward primers for TCR Vbeta segments and 13 reverse primers for TCR Jbeta segments was used. The CDR3 region of rearranged TCR beta genes was amplified from genomic DNA with a multiplex PCR assay. The Illumina HiSeq System was used to sequence the amplified TCR beta libraries as 87-base-pair reads. As for the authors' bioinformatics: A later analysis counted approximately 76 million unique TCR beta chains across the 600 to 850 repertoires, and roughly 10 million of these chains were shared by at least two donors. Raw reads were error-corrected and collapsed into unique sequences by a nearest-neighbor algorithm in which closely related sequences were merged to remove PCR and sequencing errors. CDR3 sequences were aligned to IMGT reference sequences to assign V, D and J gene segments. For a sequence to be retained, a match of at least six nucleotides to both a V gene segment and a J gene segment was required. Rearrangements were called productive when the CDR3 lacked stop codons and stayed in frame with V and J; all others were non-productive. Following IMGT convention, CDR3 was defined as the stretch from the second conserved V-encoded cysteine to the conserved J-encoded phenylalanine. In an earlier analysis of 550 to 650 of the donors, sequences lacking an unambiguous match to a single V gene segment were excluded. In an earlier analysis of a few hundred of the donors, a V segment was called functional when productive rearrangements were above 56.7%, and segregating when the standard deviation between donors exceeded 5%. A statistical classification framework was built to diagnose cytomegalovirus status from the catalog of TCR beta chain sequences. In a later analysis, TCR nucleotide sequences were compared against IMGT/GENE-DB human TR gene sequences so that V and J genes could be assigned. In a later analysis, CDR3 sequences and most-parsimonious VDJ recombination scenarios were assigned using the TCRdist pipeline. A later analysis defined each TCR beta chain by its CDR3 amino acid sequence plus V-gene family, and excluded reads lacking a unique V-gene family. To address suspected cross-contamination and a sequencing artifact, a later analysis removed under 600 highly shared, low-generation-probability nucleotide sequences. A later analysis calculated a clonal expansion index for each public chain from normalized within-repertoire ranks of inferred template counts. In a later analysis, generation probabilities were computed using a VDJ recombination model fitted to out-of-frame rearrangements, and the results were checked against IGoR. In a later analysis, TCR-TCR, TCR-HLA and TCR-CMV co-occurrence was scored with hypergeometric tests, and a repertoire-size bias correction was applied to TCR pairs. To estimate false discovery rates, a later analysis permuted the HLA or CMV assignments 20 times. In a later analysis, co-occurring TCRs were grouped with DBSCAN, and TCRdist sequence similarity was added when clustering was performed within HLA-allele-positive subsets. Repertoires with fewer than 30,000 or more than 120,000 public chains, plus five repertoires with anomalous nucleotide sharing, were excluded from co-occurrence clustering. TCRdb carries this immuneACCESS record with in-frame sequences only. Its versions omit some clonotypes, under half of them owing to an unresolved V gene in the studies checked, with the rest unexplained. V and J calls and clone size are copied from that table; D and trimming were computed from the DNA. Present in this sample are fewer than 250,000 clones, under 80% of which were seen just once. 0.2% to 0.25% of the sample is in the top ten clones.

Taken from cysteine to phenylalanine, the CDR3 has 17 residues. Only the CDR3 region is kept as DNA, spanning 51 bases read in frame from base 1. V lost 2 bases and J lost 0 bases; the stretch between them is 14 bases long. The germline V gene yields SGHTA for CDR1 and FQGNSA for CDR2. In total, approximately 610 healthy bone marrow donors made up the cohort. Cohort members were all nominally healthy when sampled, although unrecorded immune exposures were likely present. The donor tested CMV seronegative and was one of the 352 seronegative cohort members. A peripheral blood sample was collected from each donor, and TCR beta sequencing was performed on peripheral blood mononuclear cells. The Qiagen DNeasy Blood Extraction Kit was used to extract genomic DNA from the blood cell samples. On this clone itself: The clone's antigen remains unknown. Base qualities are missing; no much larger clone stands one base away.

The sequence joins TRBV7-2 to TRBJ1-5, with the D gene too uncertain to name. This receptor was taken from a girl aged 2-10 years in good health and CMV-seronegative. The sequenced sample consisted of PBMCs. The DNA is as follows: TGTGCCAGCAGCTTAAGTGTGAGTGGGAGTAGCAATCAGCCCCAGCATTTT. Translated, this gives CASSLSVSGSSNQPQHF.